A selection of T cell receptor beta chains follows, all from one sample in a study of blood T cell repertoires in COVID-19. Generated by immunoSEQ multiplex PCR, the TCRdb table keeps only in-frame clones and is missing some. The sample includes over 200,000 clones, about 90% of them seen just once. The source material was peripheral blood. These receptors came from a man younger than 45 with COVID-19, enrolled during active disease. Both conserved end residues are part of each CDR3. The D gene is left open where the match is weak. Rows may omit the clone size; those that give it use once, few, many or a size class.

cdr3_nt: TGTGCCAGCAGCTTAACCCCGGGGACTGAAGCTTTCTTT; cdr3_aa: CASSLTPGTEAFF; clone_size: once; j_call: TRBJ1-1; d_call: .; v_call: TRBV7-3
cdr3_nt: TGTGCCTGGAGAGGGGGAGCGGCCAGCTCCTACAATGAGCAGTTCTTC; cdr3_aa: CAWRGGAASSYNEQFF; clone_size: .; j_call: TRBJ2-1; d_call: .; v_call: TRBV30
cdr3_nt: TGTGCCAGCAGCGGATACAGGGTCTCTGGGGCCAACGTCCTGACTTTC; cdr3_aa: CASSGYRVSGANVLTF; clone_size: .; j_call: TRBJ2-6; d_call: .; v_call: TRBV5-4
cdr3_nt: TGTGCCAGCAGCTTAGGTGTACAGGGTGGCTATGGCTACACCTTC; cdr3_aa: CASSLGVQGGYGYTF; clone_size: .; j_call: TRBJ1-2; d_call: .; v_call: TRBV7-2
cdr3_nt: TGTGCCATCAGTGATGGGACTAGCGGAAACAATGAGCAGTTCTTC; cdr3_aa: CAISDGTSGNNEQFF; clone_size: once; j_call: TRBJ2-1; d_call: TRBD2; v_call: TRBV10-3
cdr3_nt: TGCGCCAGCAGCCAGGTCTTAGCGGGAGAGGCCGGGGAGCTGTTTTTT; cdr3_aa: CASSQVLAGEAGELFF; clone_size: .; j_call: TRBJ2-2; d_call: TRBD2; v_call: TRBV4-3
cdr3_nt: TGCGCCAGCAGCATTGAGGGAGCCTCCTACGAGCAGTACTTC; cdr3_aa: CASSIEGASYEQYF; clone_size: .; j_call: TRBJ2-7; d_call: .; v_call: TRBV5-1
cdr3_nt: TGTGCCAGCAGTATAGGGGGCGCCGAGGACTATGGCTACACCTTC; cdr3_aa: CASSIGGAEDYGYTF; clone_size: once; j_call: TRBJ1-2; d_call: TRBD1; v_call: TRBV28
cdr3_nt: TGTGCCAGCAGCCGAGGGGACAGGACTAACTATGGCTACACCTTC; cdr3_aa: CASSRGDRTNYGYTF; clone_size: .; j_call: TRBJ1-2; d_call: TRBD1; v_call: TRBV3-1/TRBV3-2
cdr3_nt: TGTGCCAGCTCACCCGGGACTGGTTCACCCCTCCACTTT; cdr3_aa: CASSPGTGSPLHF; clone_size: .; j_call: TRBJ1-6; d_call: .; v_call: TRBV18
cdr3_nt: TGTGCTAGTGGTTTGGTGGAGTACCCGGGCAGGGGGTACTCTGAAGCTTTCTTT; cdr3_aa: CASGLVEYPGRGYSEAFF; clone_size: .; j_call: TRBJ1-1; d_call: TRBD1; v_call: TRBV12-5
cdr3_nt: TGCGCCAGCAGCCATCTCGGGAGGGAGACCGGGGAGCTGTTTTTT; cdr3_aa: CASSHLGRETGELFF; clone_size: .; j_call: TRBJ2-2; d_call: TRBD2; v_call: TRBV4-1
cdr3_nt: TGTGCCAGCAGCGACAGCTCTGGAAACACCATATATTTT; cdr3_aa: CASSDSSGNTIYF; clone_size: .; j_call: TRBJ1-3; d_call: .; v_call: TRBV12-3/TRBV12-4
cdr3_nt: TGTGCCAGCAGGGGGGACAGGGAGTTCGGTGAGCAGTTCTTC; cdr3_aa: CASRGDREFGEQFF; clone_size: .; j_call: TRBJ2-1; d_call: TRBD1; v_call: TRBV7-3
cdr3_nt: TGTGCCAGCAGCCGAACCCTAGCGGGAGTCAGAGAGACCCAGTACTTC; cdr3_aa: CASSRTLAGVRETQYF; clone_size: .; j_call: TRBJ2-5; d_call: TRBD2; v_call: TRBV7-9
cdr3_nt: TGTGCCAGCAGTTTAGTGGGGGCTCGCTCCTACGAGCAGTACTTC; cdr3_aa: CASSLVGARSYEQYF; clone_size: .; j_call: TRBJ2-7; d_call: .; v_call: TRBV28
cdr3_nt: TGTGCCAGCAGACCGGGACAGGGAAGCAATCAGCCCCAGCATTTT; cdr3_aa: CASRPGQGSNQPQHF; clone_size: .; j_call: TRBJ1-5; d_call: TRBD1; v_call: TRBV2
cdr3_nt: TGTGCCAGTAGTATAGTCCGCGGAAACTATGGCTACACCTTC; cdr3_aa: CASSIVRGNYGYTF; clone_size: .; j_call: TRBJ1-2; d_call: .; v_call: TRBV19
cdr3_nt: TGTGCCAGCAGCCAAGACACTACCACAGATACGCAGTATTTT; cdr3_aa: CASSQDTTTDTQYF; clone_size: .; j_call: TRBJ2-3; d_call: .; v_call: TRBV3-1/TRBV3-2
cdr3_nt: TGTGCCAGCAGCCCCCACACGGGGGGCACCGGGGAGCTGTTTTTT; cdr3_aa: CASSPHTGGTGELFF; clone_size: .; j_call: TRBJ2-2; d_call: TRBD2; v_call: TRBV9
cdr3_nt: TGTGCCAGCAGCTTAGGACTAGCGGGCTCCTACGAGCAGTACTTC; cdr3_aa: CASSLGLAGSYEQYF; clone_size: .; j_call: TRBJ2-7; d_call: TRBD2; v_call: TRBV6-2/TRBV6-3
cdr3_nt: TGTGCCAGCAGCAAAAGGGGCACTGAAGCTTTCTTT; cdr3_aa: CASSKRGTEAFF; clone_size: .; j_call: TRBJ1-1; d_call: .; v_call: TRBV6-5
cdr3_nt: TGTGCCAGCAGCTTAACGGCCGGGAGCACAGATACGCAGTATTTT; cdr3_aa: CASSLTAGSTDTQYF; clone_size: .; j_call: TRBJ2-3; d_call: .; v_call: TRBV7-2
cdr3_nt: TGTGCCAGCAGTTACGCGGGCAGGGGGCGAATCACCGGGGAGCTGTTTTTT; cdr3_aa: CASSYAGRGRITGELFF; clone_size: .; j_call: TRBJ2-2; d_call: TRBD1; v_call: TRBV6-2/TRBV6-3
cdr3_nt: TGCGCCAGCAGTGAGGAGAGGGGGCTTTTGATCTATGGCTACACCTTC; cdr3_aa: CASSEERGLLIYGYTF; clone_size: few; j_call: TRBJ1-2; d_call: TRBD1; v_call: TRBV10-2